The 23 T cell receptor beta chains below come from one sample, sequenced in a study of OX40 agonist ivuxolimab in advanced cancers. The method was the immunoSEQ multiplex PCR assay. TCRdb retrieved this table from immuneACCESS and kept in-frame rearrangements only. Not all clones are present; in checked studies, unresolved V genes account for under half, and no reason is known for the remainder. The sample has tens of thousands of clones on record, 81% of them singletons. The ten largest clonotypes hold 32% of the sample. The sample was CD4+ or CD8+ T cells sorted from blood, taken in a trial of the OX40 agonist ivuxolimab. The receptors were gathered from an adult with an advanced solid tumor such as melanoma, head and neck, liver or kidney cancer.

V is TRBV7-6 and J is TRBJ2-3; 12 nucleotides agree with TRBD2. V dropped 3 bases and J dropped 2; count of bases not matched to a gene: 6. Germline V gives CDR1 SGHVS, CDR2 FNYEAQ. This CDR3 spans 17 amino acids. Here the CDR3 reads CASSFWASGGDTDTQYF. For the CDR3, the DNA is TGTGCCAGCAGCTTCTGGGCTAGCGGGGGGGACACAGATACGCAGTATTTT.

In its sample, this clone was seen a few times. V is TRBV5-1 and J is TRBJ2-5, with D hard to call. Looked up from germline, CDR1 is SGHRS and CDR2 is YFSETQ. The CDR3 sequence is 11 residues long. V lost 0 bases and J 11 bases, leaving 8 bases between the germline ends. CDR3 region: CASSLGPEQYF. CDR3 sequence (DNA): TGCGCCAGCAGCTTGGGGCCGGAGCAGTACTTC.

The rearrangement uses TRBV2 and TRBJ2-5; 8 bases are a match to TRBD1. The CDR3 runs 14 residues. Germline V CDR1 and CDR2: SNHLY, FYNNEI. V lost 7 bases, J lost 5 bases, and 9 bases stayed unmatched. The CDR3 region has the DNA TGTGCCAGCATCCACCCCGGACAGGGTGAGACCCAGTACTTC. Translating gives CASIHPGQGETQYF.

By sample fraction, this clone is hyperexpanded (1% or more). The chain has TRBV5-1 and TRBJ2-2, with 7 bases lining up with TRBD1. This CDR3 contains 14 residues. The germline V gene encodes CDR1 SGHRS and CDR2 YFSETQ. V was clipped by 3 bases and J by 7 bases; unmatched bases: 6. In DNA, the CDR3 is TGCGCCAGCAGCTCCGACAGGGCGGACGGGGAGCTGTTTTTT. It encodes CASSSDRADGELFF.

The V call is TRBV10-3, the J call TRBJ2-1, with D unresolved. Per germline, CDR1 ENHRY and CDR2 SYGVKD. The V gene lost 0 bases and the J gene lost 6 bases, with 9 bases spanning the gap. The CDR3 length is 14 residues. This CDR3 is CAISESDTPNEQFF. DNA for the CDR3: TGTGCCATCAGTGAGTCGGATACACCCAATGAGCAGTTCTTC.

The rearrangement uses TRBV4-1 and TRBJ2-3, with D perhaps matching TRBD2 (5 bases). This CDR3 contains 15 residues. V was pared by 0 bases and J by 4 bases, with 11 bases between. Germline-derived CDR1 and CDR2 are MGHRA and YSYEKL. CDR3 DNA: TGCGCCAGCAGCCAAGATCACGGGATGGCAGATACGCAGTATTTT. Amino acid sequence: CASSQDHGMADTQYF.

This clone was seen a few times. This chain uses TRBV11-3 with TRBJ2-5, with D possibly TRBD1 on 6 matching bases. V lost 5 bases and J lost 4, with 14 bases in between. Germline V gene sequence: CDR1 SGHNT, CDR2 YENEEA. The CDR3 has 14 amino acids. In DNA, the CDR3 is TGTGCCAGCAGCGCCAGGGGTTCGGGAGAGACCCAGTACTTC. It yields the protein CASSARGSGETQYF.

The rearrangement uses TRBV30 and TRBJ1-2; D gene uncertain. V lost 2 bases and J lost 0, with 13 bases in between. Per the germline V gene, CDR1 is GTSNPN and CDR2 is SVGIG (reference sequence). The CDR3 consists of 15 residues. CDR3 nucleotides: TGTGCCTGGAGTACCGACCCAGAAACTAACTATGGCTACACCTTC. It is translated as CAWSTDPETNYGYTF.

This chain connects TRBV2 to TRBJ1-3, with D perhaps TRBD1 (5 bases). CDR3 size: 16 residues. Trimming stripped 3 bases from V and 0 bases from J, with 12 bases between. Per the germline V gene, CDR1 is SNHLY and CDR2 is FYNNEI. The CDR3: CASSDGGWGSGNTIYF. The CDR3, as DNA: TGTGCCAGCAGTGACGGGGGTTGGGGCTCTGGAAACACCATATATTTT.

This sequence joins TRBV27 and TRBJ2-3; D is uncertain. The CDR3 consists of 12 residues. Germline V lookup: CDR1 MNHEY, CDR2 SMNVEV (reference sequence). V gave up 4 bases and J gave up 6 bases, with 8 bases separating them. The CDR3 region has the DNA TGTGCCAGCAGTTCTTCAAAGGATACGCAGTATTTT. Its translation: CASSSSKDTQYF.

This sequence joins TRBV7-6 and TRBJ2-7, with 7 nucleotides matching TRBD1. The germline V gene encodes CDR1 SGHVS and CDR2 FNYEAQ. With V trimmed by 4 bases and J by 1 base, 4 bases remained unmatched. This CDR3 is 14 amino acids long. CDR3: CASSSRDSSYEQYF. The CDR3 DNA sequence: TGTGCCAGCAGCTCCCGGGACAGTTCCTACGAGCAGTACTTC.

The chain combines TRBV6-1 with TRBJ1-2; D may be TRBD1 (5 bases). V was shortened by 3 bases and J by 6 bases, with 11 bases between the two germline ends. CDR1 and CDR2 from the germline V gene are MNHNS and SASEGT. This CDR3 has 13 residues. DNA for the CDR3: TGTGCCAGCAGTGACCGGGACGCTCATGGCTACACCTTC. Translation: CASSDRDAHGYTF.

The rearrangement links TRBV6-5 to TRBJ2-7; D is perhaps TRBD2 (6 bases). CDR1 MNHEY and CDR2 SVGAGI come from the germline V gene. There are 13 residues in the CDR3. Trimming removed 5 bases from V and 2 bases from J, with 10 bases in between. The CDR3 DNA reads as TGTGCCAGCAGTGTCGGGACTGCCTACGAGCAGTACTTC. Translating it yields CASSVGTAYEQYF.

V usage is TRBV30 and J usage is TRBJ1-2, with no clear D. The V gene's germline CDR1 is GTSNPN and CDR2 SVGIG (reference sequence). The ends were cut back, 0 bases at V and 6 bases at J, with 11 bases in the middle. This CDR3 contains 13 residues. The DNA for the CDR3 is TGTGCCTGGAGTGTACTAGGTATCGATGGCTACACCTTC. This gives the protein CAWSVLGIDGYTF. The full variable domain, in which reference TRBV30 and TRBJ1-2 provide the parts outside the CDR3, is SQTIHQWPATLVQPVGSPLSLECTVEGTSNPNLYWYRQAAGRGLQLLFYSVGIGQISSEVPQNLSASRPQDRQFILSSKKLLLSDSGFYLCAWSVLGIDGYTFGSGTRLTVV.

This chain connects TRBV5-4 to TRBJ2-1; no clear D gene. With 1 base removed from V and 7 bases from J, the gap between germline ends came to 9 bases. This CDR3 comprises 13 residues. Germline CDR1 and CDR2: SGHNT and YYREEE (reference sequence). The CDR3 spells CASSLSPENEQFF. In DNA, the CDR3 is TGTGCCAGCAGCTTGTCTCCGGAAAATGAGCAGTTCTTC.

The chain has TRBV7-8 and TRBJ1-5, with D possibly being TRBD1 (5 bases). Trimming left V 4 bases short and J 5 bases short, with 18 bases between. The CDR3 is 16 residues long. Germline CDR1 is SGHVS and CDR2 is FQNEAQ. The CDR3 sequence: CASSSTEAGSYQPQHF. The CDR3 DNA reads as TGTGCCAGCAGCTCAACGGAGGCAGGGTCCTATCAGCCCCAGCATTTT. The variable domain in full, with the rest retrieved from reference TRBV7-8 and TRBJ1-5, is GAGVSQSPRYKVAKRGQDVALRCDPISGHVSLFWYQQALGQGPEFLTYFQNEAQLDKSGLPSDRFFAERPEGSVSTLKIQRTQQEDSAVYLCASSSTEAGSYQPQHFGDGTRLSIL.

The rearrangement uses TRBV10-3 and TRBJ2-5; unclear D gene. This CDR3 contains 14 residues. CDR1 and CDR2 (germline): ENHRY, SYGVKD. The V gene lost 0 bases and the J gene lost 0 bases, with 5 bases spanning the gap. The chain's CDR3 is CAISESANQETQYF. CDR3 DNA sequence: TGTGCCATCAGTGAGTCGGCGAACCAAGAGACCCAGTACTTC.

This chain uses TRBV19 with TRBJ2-1, with D perhaps TRBD2 (5 bases). Between the trimmed V and J ends, which lost 3 bases and 0 bases, there was a span of 9 bases. CDR3 size: 15 residues. Looked up from germline, CDR1 is LNHDA and CDR2 is SQIVND (reference sequence). The CDR3 bases are TGTGCCAGTAGTATTGAGGGAAGCTCCTACAATGAGCAGTTCTTC. As protein: CASSIEGSSYNEQFF.

V usage is TRBV11-3 and J usage is TRBJ2-1; D possibly corresponds to TRBD2 (6 bases). V lost 5 bases to trimming and J lost 8 bases, with 13 bases between them. From germline, CDR1 is SGHNT and CDR2 YENEEA. The CDR3 length is 13 residues. The CDR3 DNA follows: TGTGCCAGCAGCCTCGGGTGGGGGGATGAGCAGTTCTTC. This translates into CASSLGWGDEQFF. The full variable domain, in which reference TRBV11-3 and TRBJ2-1 provide the parts outside the CDR3, is EAGVVQSPRYKIIEKKQPVAFWCNPISGHNTLYWYLQNLGQGPELLIRYENEEAVDDSQLPKDRFSAERLKGVDSTLKIQPAELGDSAVYLCASSLGWGDEQFFGPGTRLTVL.

This clone showed up just a few times. This chain links TRBV18 with TRBJ1-1; D is unclear. Per the germline V gene, CDR1 is KGHSH and CDR2 is LQKENI. The V gene lost 10 bases and the J gene lost 2 bases, with 8 bases spanning the gap. The CDR3 totals 11 residues. CDR3 bases: TGTGCCACCATCGATAACACTGAAGCTTTCTTT. It yields the protein CATIDNTEAFF.

The genes are TRBV19 and TRBJ2-1; D gene unclear. The CDR3 has 15 residues. Germline V gene data show CDR1 as LNHDA and CDR2 as SQIVND (reference sequence). V dropped 4 bases and J dropped 8 bases, with 18 bases sitting between them. Here the CDR3 DNA reads TGTGCCAGTAGTAACCTATGGGGTATTGGGCATGAGCAGTTCTTC. Its translation is CASSNLWGIGHEQFF.

The J gene is TRBJ2-1, the V gene TRBV5-6; 7 bases are shared with TRBD1. The V segment lost 0 bases and the J segment 4 bases; nucleotides outside the gene matches: 10. Looked up from germline, CDR1 is SGHDT and CDR2 is YYEEEE. CDR3 length equals 17 residues. The CDR3 region has the DNA TGTGCCAGCAGCTTGGGGGCGAGCGGCAGGGGGTACAATGAGCAGTTCTTC. Protein product: CASSLGASGRGYNEQFF.

The rearrangement links TRBV4-1 to TRBJ2-1; no clear D gene. Trimming cost V 1 base and J 9 bases, with 4 bases left between them. This CDR3 has 11 residues. Germline values: CDR1 MGHRA, CDR2 YSYEKL. Written as DNA, the CDR3 is TGCGCCAGCAGCCAAGTGGGTGAGCAGTTCTTC. Translated: CASSQVGEQFF.